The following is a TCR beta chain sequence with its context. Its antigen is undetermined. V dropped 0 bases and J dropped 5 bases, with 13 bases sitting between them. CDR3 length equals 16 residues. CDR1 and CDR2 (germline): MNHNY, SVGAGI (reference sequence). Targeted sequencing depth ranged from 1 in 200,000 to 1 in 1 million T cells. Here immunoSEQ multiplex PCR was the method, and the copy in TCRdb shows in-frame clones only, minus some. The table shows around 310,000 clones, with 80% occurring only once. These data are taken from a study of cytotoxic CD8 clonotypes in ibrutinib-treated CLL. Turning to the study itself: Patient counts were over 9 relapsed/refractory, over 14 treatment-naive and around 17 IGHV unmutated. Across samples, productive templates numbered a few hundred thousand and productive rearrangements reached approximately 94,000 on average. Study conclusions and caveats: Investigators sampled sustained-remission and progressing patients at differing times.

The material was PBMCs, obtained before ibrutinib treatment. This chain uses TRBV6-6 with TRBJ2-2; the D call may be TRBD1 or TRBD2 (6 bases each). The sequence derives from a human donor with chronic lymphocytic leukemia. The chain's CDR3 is CASSYSVGGLTGELFF. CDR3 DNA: TGTGCCAGCAGTTACTCGGTGGGGGGCTTAACCGGGGAGCTGTTTTTT.